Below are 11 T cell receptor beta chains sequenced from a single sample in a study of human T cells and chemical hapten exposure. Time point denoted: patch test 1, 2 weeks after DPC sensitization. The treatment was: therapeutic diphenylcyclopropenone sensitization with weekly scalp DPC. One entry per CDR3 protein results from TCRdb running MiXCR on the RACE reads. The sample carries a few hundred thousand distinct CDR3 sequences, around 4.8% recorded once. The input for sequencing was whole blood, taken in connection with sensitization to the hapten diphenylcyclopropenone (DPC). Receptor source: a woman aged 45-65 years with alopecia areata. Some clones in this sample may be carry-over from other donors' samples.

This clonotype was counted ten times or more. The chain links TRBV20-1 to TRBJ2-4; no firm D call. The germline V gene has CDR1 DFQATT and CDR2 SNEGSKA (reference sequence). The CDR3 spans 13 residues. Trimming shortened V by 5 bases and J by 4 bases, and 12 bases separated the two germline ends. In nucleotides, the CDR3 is TGCAGTGCTGCCCAACAGAGTAAAAACATTCAGTACTTC. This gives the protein CSAAQQSKNIQYF.

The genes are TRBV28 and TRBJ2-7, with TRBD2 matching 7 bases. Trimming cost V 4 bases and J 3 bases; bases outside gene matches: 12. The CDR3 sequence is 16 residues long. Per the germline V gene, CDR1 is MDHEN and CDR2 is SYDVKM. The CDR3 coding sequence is TGTGCCAGCAGTTCCGCCTCAAGCGGGAAGATCTACGAGCAGTACTTC. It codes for CASSSASSGKIYEQYF. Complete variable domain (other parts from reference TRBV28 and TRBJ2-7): DVKVTQSSRYLVKRTGEKVFLECVQDMDHENMFWYRQDPGLGLRLIYFSYDVKMKEKGDIPEGYSVSREKKERFSLILESASTNQTSMYLCASSSASSGKIYEQYFGPGTRLTVT.

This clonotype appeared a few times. The CDR3 DNA reads TGCGCCAGCTCGGGGGACTCGAGCCAGAACAAAGAGACCCAGTACTTC. Protein: CASSGDSSQNKETQYF. The V call is TRBV5-1, the J call TRBJ2-5, with a weak D call TRBD2 (6 bases). With 7 bases removed from V and 3 bases from J, the gap between germline ends came to 22 bases. The CDR3 sequence is 16 residues long. The germline gives CDR1 SGHRS, CDR2 YFSETQ.

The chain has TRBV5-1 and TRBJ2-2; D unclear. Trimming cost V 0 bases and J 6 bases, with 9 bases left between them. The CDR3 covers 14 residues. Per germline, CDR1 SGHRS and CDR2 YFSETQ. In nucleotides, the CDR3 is TGCGCCAGCAGCTTGGATGGGGTCTCCGGGGAGCTGTTTTTT. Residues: CASSLDGVSGELFF.

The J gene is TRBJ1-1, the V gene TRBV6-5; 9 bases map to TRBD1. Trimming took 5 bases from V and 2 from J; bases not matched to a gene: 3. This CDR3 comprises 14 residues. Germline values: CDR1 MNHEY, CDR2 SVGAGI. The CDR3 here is CASSTQGANTEAFF. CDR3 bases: TGTGCCAGCAGTACACAGGGGGCAAACACTGAAGCTTTCTTT.

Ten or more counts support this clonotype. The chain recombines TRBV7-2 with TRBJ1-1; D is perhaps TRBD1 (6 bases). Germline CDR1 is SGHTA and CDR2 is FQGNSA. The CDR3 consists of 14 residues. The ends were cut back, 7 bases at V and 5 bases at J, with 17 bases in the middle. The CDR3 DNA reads TGTGCCAGCACCCAGGACCGGGGGCTTACTGAAGCTTTCTTT. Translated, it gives CASTQDRGLTEAFF. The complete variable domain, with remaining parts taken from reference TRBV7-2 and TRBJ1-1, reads GAGVSQSPSNKVTEKGKDVELRCDPISGHTALYWYRQSLGQGLEFLIYFQGNSAPDKSGLPSDRFSAERTGGSVSTLTIQRTQQEDSAVYLCASTQDRGLTEAFFGQGTRLTVV.

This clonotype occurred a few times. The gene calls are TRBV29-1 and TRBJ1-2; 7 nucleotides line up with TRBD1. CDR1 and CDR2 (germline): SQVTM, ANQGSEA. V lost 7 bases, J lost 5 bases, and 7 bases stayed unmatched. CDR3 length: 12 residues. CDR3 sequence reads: CSGRDSEYGYTF. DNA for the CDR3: TGCAGCGGCCGGGACAGCGAATATGGCTACACCTTC.

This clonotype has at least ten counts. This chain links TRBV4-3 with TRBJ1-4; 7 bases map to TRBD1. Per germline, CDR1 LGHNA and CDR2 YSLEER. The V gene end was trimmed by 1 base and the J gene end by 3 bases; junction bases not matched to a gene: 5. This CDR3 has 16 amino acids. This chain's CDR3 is CASSQGQGVPNEKLFF. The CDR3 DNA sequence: TGCGCCAGCAGCCAAGGGCAGGGGGTGCCTAATGAAAAACTGTTTTTT.

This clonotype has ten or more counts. CDR3 sequence: CASSPDSEKLFF. The CDR3 region has the DNA TGTGCCAGCAGTCCAGACAGCGAAAAACTGTTTTTT. The rearrangement links TRBV6-2 or TRBV6-3 to TRBJ1-4, with a tentative D call TRBD1 (5 bases). Germline V gene data show CDR1 as MNHEY and CDR2 as SVGEGT. CDR3 size: 12 residues. V was shortened by 5 bases and J by 8 bases, with 9 bases between the two germline ends.

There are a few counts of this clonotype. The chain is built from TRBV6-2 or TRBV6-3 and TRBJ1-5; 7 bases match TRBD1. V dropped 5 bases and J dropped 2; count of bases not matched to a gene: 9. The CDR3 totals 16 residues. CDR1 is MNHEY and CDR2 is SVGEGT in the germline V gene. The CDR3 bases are TGTGCCAGCAGTGCCGGACAGGTATTGCGCAATCAGCCCCAGCATTTT. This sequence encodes CASSAGQVLRNQPQHF.

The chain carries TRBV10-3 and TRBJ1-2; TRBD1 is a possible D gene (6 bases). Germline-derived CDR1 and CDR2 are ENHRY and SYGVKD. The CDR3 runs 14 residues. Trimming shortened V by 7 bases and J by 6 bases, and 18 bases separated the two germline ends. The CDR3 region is CAITPGQGNHGYTF. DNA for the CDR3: TGTGCCATCACCCCGGGGCAGGGGAACCATGGCTACACCTTC.